The clone carrying this TCR beta chain was detected once. Enrolled through a virtual design, the participants were between roughly 18 and 95 years of age and came from approximately 25 US areas. Participants reported their clinical history, and cohort assignment relied on those reports. This entry belongs to a study of blood T cell repertoires in COVID-19. For the study at large: COVID-19 samples from acute and convalescent phases originated in the United States, Italy and Spain. Nucleic acid was either cDNA or gDNA, and it came from T cells, B-cell-depleted T cells, or PBMCs.

Assay used: immunoSEQ multiplex PCR; TCRdb lists only in-frame clones, some missing. This sample has a few hundred thousand clones, with approximately 88% found just once. Specimen: PBMCs or T cells enriched from blood (not recorded which). The receptor comes from a woman in her 40s who had recovered from COVID-19.

The DNA of the CDR3 is TGTGCCAGCAGCGAAGGACTTCGGGGACTAGCGGGGGATACGCAGTATTTT. Its translation is CASSEGLRGLAGDTQYF. The chain joins TRBV9 to TRBJ2-3; TRBD2 agrees at 13 bases. Unmatched junction bases numbered 10, after V lost 3 bases and J lost 6 bases. CDR1 and CDR2 from the germline V gene are SGDLS and YYNGEE. The CDR3 covers 17 residues.